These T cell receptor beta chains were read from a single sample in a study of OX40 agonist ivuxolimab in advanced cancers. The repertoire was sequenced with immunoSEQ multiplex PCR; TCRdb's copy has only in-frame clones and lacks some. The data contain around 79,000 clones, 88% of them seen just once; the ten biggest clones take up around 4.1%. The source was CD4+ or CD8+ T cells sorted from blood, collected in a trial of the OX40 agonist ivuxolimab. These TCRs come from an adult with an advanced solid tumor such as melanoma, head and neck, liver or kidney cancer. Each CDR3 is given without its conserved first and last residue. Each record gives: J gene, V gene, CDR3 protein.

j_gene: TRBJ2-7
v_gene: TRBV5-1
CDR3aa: ASSRTRGEQY

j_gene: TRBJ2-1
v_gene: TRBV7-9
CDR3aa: ASSGTSGSSNEQF

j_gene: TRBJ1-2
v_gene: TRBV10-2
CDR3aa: ASSDPSYGYT

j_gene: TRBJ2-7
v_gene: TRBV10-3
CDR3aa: AISEGQSASWEQY

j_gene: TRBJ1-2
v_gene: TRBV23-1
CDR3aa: ASSPPGGFQHYGYT

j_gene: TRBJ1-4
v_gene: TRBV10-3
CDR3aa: AIRDSRATNEKLF

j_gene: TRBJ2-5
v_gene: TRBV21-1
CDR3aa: ASSKEVRDVETQY

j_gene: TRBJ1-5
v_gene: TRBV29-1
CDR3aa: PAGLGNQPQH

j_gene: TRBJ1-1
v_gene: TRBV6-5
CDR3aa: ASRDTYSLNTEAF

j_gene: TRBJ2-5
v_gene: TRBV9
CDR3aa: ASSVGPADYQETQY

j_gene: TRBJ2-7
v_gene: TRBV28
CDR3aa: ASSRTPTYEQY

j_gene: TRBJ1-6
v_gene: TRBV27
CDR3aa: ASSFGAGFDNSPLH

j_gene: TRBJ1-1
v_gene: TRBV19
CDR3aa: ASSSPMRGARNTEAF

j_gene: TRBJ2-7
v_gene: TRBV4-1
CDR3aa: ASSPTYRGSSYEQY

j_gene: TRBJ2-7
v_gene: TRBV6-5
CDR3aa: ASSYSFLAYEQY

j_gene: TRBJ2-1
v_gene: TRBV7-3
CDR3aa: ASTPARLASNEQF

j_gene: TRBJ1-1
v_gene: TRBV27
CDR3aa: ASSLVWGNTEAF

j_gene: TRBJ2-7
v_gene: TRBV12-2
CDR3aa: ALHTVGGFRYEQY

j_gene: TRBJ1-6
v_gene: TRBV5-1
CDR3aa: ASSPSGTENSPLH

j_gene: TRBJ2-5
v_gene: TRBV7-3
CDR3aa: ASSPRAVSRETQY

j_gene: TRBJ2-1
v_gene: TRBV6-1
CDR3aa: ASRVGENNEQF

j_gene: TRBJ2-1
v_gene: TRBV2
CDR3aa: ASSAFVSGSGDEQF

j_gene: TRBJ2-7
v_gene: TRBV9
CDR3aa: ASSPGLAGGGTYEQY

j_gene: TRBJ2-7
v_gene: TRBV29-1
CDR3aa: SVTQRGNYEQY

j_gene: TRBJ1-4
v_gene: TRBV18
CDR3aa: ASSPSPAGDEKLF

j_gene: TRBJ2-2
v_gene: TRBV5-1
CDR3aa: ASSPIGLENTGELF

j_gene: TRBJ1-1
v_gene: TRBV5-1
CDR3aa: ASSSTQGGNTEAF

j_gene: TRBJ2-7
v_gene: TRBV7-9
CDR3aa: ASSLDQGAEEQY

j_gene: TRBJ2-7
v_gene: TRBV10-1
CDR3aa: ASSEGPPNSYEQY

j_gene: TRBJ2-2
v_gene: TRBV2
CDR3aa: ASSEQGVSNTGELF

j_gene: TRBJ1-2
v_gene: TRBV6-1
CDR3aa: ASSEAWGGSSDYT

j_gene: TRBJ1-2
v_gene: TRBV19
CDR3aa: ASSRQTGTGYYGYT

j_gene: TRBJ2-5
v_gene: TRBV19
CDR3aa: ASSDSGSWETQY

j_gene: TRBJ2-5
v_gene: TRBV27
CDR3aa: ASSFQPSGRETQY

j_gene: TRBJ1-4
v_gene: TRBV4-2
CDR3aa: ASSKPDRGDEKLF

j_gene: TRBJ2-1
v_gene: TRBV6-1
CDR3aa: ASSEGGGTFLYNEQF

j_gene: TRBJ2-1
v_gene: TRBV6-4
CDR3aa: ASSQSTWGHNEQF

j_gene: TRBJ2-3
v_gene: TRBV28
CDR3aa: ASSYPSGLARSTDTQY

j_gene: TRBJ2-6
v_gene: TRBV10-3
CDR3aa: AISPGRNSGANVLT

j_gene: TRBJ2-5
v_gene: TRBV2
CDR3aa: ASSEGGKETQY

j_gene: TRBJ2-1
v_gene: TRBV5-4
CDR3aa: ASSLPPGAGGVDNEQF

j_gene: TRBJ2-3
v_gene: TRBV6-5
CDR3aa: ASSYSAGGADTQY

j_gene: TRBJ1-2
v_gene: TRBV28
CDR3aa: ASSTTGSIYGYT

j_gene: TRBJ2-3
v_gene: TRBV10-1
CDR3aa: ASSAGLSTDTQY

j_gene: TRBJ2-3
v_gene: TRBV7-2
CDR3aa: ASSLGSPGTNTQY

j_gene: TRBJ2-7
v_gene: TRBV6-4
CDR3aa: ASTRGQYEQY

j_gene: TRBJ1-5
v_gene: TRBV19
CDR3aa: ASSIPGVYSNQPQH

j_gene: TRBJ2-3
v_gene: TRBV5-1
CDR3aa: ASSFQGDNTQY

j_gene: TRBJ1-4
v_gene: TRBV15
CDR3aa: AASPPEGMTNEKLF

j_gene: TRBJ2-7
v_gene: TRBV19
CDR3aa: ASSPHPVGQGRDEQY

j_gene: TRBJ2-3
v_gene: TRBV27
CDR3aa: ASQGSTDTQY

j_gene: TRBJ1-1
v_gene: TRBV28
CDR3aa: ASSSLTNTEAF

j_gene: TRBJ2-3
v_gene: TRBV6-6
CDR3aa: ASSYSTADTQY

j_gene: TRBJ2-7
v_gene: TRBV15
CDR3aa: ATSRTWGTSSYEQY

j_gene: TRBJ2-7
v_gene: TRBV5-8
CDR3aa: ASSYRTGGYEQY

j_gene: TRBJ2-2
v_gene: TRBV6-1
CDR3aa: ASMKANTGELF

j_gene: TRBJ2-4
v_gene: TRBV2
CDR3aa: ASSGRPGLRANIQY

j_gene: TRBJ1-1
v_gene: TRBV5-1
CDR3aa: ASSMDRSYTEAF

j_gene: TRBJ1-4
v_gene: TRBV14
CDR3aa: ASSRRGFNEKLF

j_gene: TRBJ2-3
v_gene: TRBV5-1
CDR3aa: ASSLTSGKVTDTQY